A selection of T cell receptor beta chains follows, all from one sample in a study of T cell repertoires in cytomegalovirus infection. TCRdb reanalysed the reads using MiXCR and keeps one entry per CDR3 protein. The table lists roughly 180,000 distinct CDR3 sequences, approximately 17% of them singletons. Specimen: CD8+ T cells from PBMCs. The origin of the receptors is a human donor in good health (CMV status not recorded). Some clones in this sample may be carry-over from other donors' samples. CDR3s include the opening cysteine and the closing phenylalanine or tryptophan.

cdr3_aa	j_call	v_call
CSAQSGGGTDTQYF	TRBJ2-3	TRBV20-1
CASSLNYPSTDTQYF	TRBJ2-3	TRBV11-2
CSVEARGTSGGEQVYEQYF	TRBJ2-7	TRBV29-1
CAISGGREQTSTDTQYF	TRBJ2-3	TRBV10-3
CASSLDGFGQPQHF	TRBJ1-5	TRBV6-2/TRBV6-3
CASSFGTGASPLHF	TRBJ1-6	TRBV7-3
CASSAGQGAYGANVLTF	TRBJ2-6	TRBV7-2
CASSHDRVSTEAFF	TRBJ1-1	TRBV28
CASGTSGGAYEQFF	TRBJ2-1	TRBV12-3/TRBV12-4
CASSGTLYQETQYF	TRBJ2-5	TRBV11-2
CASSFQGATTEAFF	TRBJ1-1	TRBV7-6
CASSVSPGGGPETQYF	TRBJ2-5	TRBV7-6
CASSSRTASRGDTEAFF	TRBJ1-1	TRBV7-9
CASTLGASYNSPLHF	TRBJ1-6	TRBV28
CASSYGTGGNEQYF	TRBJ2-7	TRBV6-5
CASSAISAPKNIQYF	TRBJ2-4	TRBV5-6
CASGTAYEQYF	TRBJ2-7	TRBV5-6
CASSQGTSPPEAFF	TRBJ1-1	TRBV4-3
CATRAESSYNEQFF	TRBJ2-1	TRBV7-6
CASSLGLAGSSYNEQFF	TRBJ2-1	TRBV7-3
CASSSRANEQYF	TRBJ2-7	TRBV7-9
CASSLVLDTIYF	TRBJ1-3	TRBV7-8
CSVAGLAGASSSYNEQFF	TRBJ2-1	TRBV29-1
CASSQLKTSLDTQYF	TRBJ2-3	TRBV14
CASSRLRELNYGYTF	TRBJ1-2	TRBV4-1
CASSLTDTYEQYF	TRBJ2-7	TRBV7-3
CAIPPDSAPYNEQFF	TRBJ2-1	TRBV7-9
CASSLGQFSEQFF	TRBJ2-1	TRBV12-3/TRBV12-4
CAIKVGYGYTF	TRBJ1-2	TRBV24-1
CASSEEAGPGETQYF	TRBJ2-5	TRBV25-1
CASSQYLGTDTGELFF	TRBJ2-2	TRBV11-3
CATSERREQYF	TRBJ2-7	TRBV7-9
CSVEVDRGHVETEAFF	TRBJ1-1	TRBV29-1
CSVEDRPASLFLDYGYTF	TRBJ1-2	TRBV29-1
CASREGLAGAHEQFF	TRBJ2-1	TRBV6-1
CAWSLGQEYEQYF	TRBJ2-7	TRBV30
CASSLIDREETQYF	TRBJ2-5	TRBV7-9
CASSLTPSGGMETQYF	TRBJ2-5	TRBV7-8
CASSLEVDEQYF	TRBJ2-7	TRBV7-9
CSVEPGFGQPQHF	TRBJ1-5	TRBV29-1
CASSQEGTTSGGLTGELFF	TRBJ2-2	TRBV4-1
CSVEKQGINSYEQYF	TRBJ2-7	TRBV29-1
CASSSRRQGDSPLHF	TRBJ1-6	TRBV5-6